This T cell receptor beta chain was recorded in a study of T cell responses to AZD1222 COVID-19 vaccine. The study's findings and limits: Females made up more of the donors, who were largely white British, and clonal diversity may have come out too low.

Clones were read by immunoSEQ multiplex PCR, and TCRdb kept only the in-frame ones, dropping some. The sample holds over 150,000 clones, less than 95% seen once. Of note for this clone: The antigen is undetermined.

This CDR3 contains 14 residues. V was clipped by 5 bases and J by 3 bases, with 13 bases between them. Germline V gene lookup returns CDR1 MNHEY and CDR2 SVGEGT. This TCR came from an adult in good health. The rearrangement joins TRBV6-2 or TRBV6-3 to TRBJ1-1; D gene unclear. Sequencing was performed on peripheral blood, taken on day 0 of AZD1222 vaccination. This chain's CDR3 is CASSAQTWDTEAFF. The DNA for the CDR3 is TGTGCCAGCAGTGCACAAACTTGGGACACTGAAGCTTTCTTT.